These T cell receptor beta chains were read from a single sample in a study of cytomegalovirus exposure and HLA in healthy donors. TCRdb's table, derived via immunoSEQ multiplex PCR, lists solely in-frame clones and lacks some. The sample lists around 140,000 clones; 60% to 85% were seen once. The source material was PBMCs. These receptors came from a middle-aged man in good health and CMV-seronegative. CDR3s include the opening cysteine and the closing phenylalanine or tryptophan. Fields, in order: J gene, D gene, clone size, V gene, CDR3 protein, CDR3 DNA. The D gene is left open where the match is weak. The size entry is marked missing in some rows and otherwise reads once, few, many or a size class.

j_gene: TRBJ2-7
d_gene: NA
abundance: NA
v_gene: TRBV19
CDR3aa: CASSIDHSGYIDEQYF
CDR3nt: TGTGCCAGTAGTATAGATCATTCAGGGTACATCGACGAGCAGTACTTC

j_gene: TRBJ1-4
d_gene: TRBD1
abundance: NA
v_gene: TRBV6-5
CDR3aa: CASRWTGDEKLFF
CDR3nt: TGTGCCAGCAGGTGGACAGGGGATGAAAAACTGTTTTTT

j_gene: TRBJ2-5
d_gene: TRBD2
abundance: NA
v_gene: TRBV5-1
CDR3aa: CASSAGVAGETQYF
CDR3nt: TGCGCCAGCAGCGCCGGGGTAGCGGGGGAGACCCAGTACTTC

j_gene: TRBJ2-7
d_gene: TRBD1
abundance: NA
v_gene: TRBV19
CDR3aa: CASSITGQGSYEQYF
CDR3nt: TGTGCCAGTAGTATAACGGGACAGGGATCCTACGAGCAGTACTTC

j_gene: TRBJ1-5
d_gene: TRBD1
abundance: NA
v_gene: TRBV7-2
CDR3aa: CASSLGDRVQPQHF
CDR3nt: TGTGCCAGCAGCTTAGGGGACAGGGTTCAGCCCCAGCATTTT

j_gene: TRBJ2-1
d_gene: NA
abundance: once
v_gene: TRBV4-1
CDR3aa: CASSRVDSTDEQFF
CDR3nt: TGCGCCAGCAGCCGGGTGGACTCCACCGATGAGCAGTTCTTC

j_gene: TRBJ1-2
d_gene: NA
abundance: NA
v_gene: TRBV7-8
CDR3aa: CASSPSVVYGYTF
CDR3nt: TGTGCCAGCAGCCCCTCGGTAGTCTATGGCTACACCTTC

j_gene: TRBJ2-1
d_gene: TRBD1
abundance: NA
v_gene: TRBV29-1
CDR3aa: CSVVLQGDNEQFF
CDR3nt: TGCAGCGTTGTGCTTCAGGGGGACAATGAGCAGTTCTTC

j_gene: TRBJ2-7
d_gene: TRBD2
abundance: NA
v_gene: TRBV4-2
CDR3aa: CASSQDGREISYEQYF
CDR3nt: TGTGCCAGCAGCCAAGACGGGAGGGAAATCTCCTACGAGCAGTACTTC

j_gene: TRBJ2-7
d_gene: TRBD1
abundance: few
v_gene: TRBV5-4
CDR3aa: CASSTGQGARLSYEQYF
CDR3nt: TGTGCCAGCAGCACGGGACAGGGGGCGAGGCTATCCTACGAGCAGTACTTC

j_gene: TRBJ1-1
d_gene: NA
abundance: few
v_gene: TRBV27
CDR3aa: CASNSWEEGAEAFF
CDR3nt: TGTGCCAGCAACTCCTGGGAGGAAGGTGCTGAAGCTTTCTTT

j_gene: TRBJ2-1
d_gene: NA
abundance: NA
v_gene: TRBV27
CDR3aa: CASSSSGNEQFF
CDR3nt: NA

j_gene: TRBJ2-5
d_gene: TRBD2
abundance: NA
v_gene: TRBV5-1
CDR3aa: CASSLGLAGVSETQYF
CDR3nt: TGCGCCAGCAGCTTGGGACTAGCGGGAGTATCAGAGACCCAGTACTTC

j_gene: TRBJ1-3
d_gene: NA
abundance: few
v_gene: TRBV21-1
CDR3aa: CASSKLGRDSGNTIYF
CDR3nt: TGTGCCAGCAGCAAATTAGGGAGGGACTCTGGAAACACCATATATTTT

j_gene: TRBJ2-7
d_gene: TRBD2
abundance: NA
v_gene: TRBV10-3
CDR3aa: CAISDPRGGKAYEQYF
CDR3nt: TGTGCCATCAGTGACCCCCGGGGGGGCAAAGCCTACGAGCAGTACTTC

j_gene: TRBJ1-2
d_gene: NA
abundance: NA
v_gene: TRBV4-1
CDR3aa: CASSQDPGNYGYTF
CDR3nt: TGCGCCAGCAGCCAGGACCCGGGGAACTATGGCTACACCTTC

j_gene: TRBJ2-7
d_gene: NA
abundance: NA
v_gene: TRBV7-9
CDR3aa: CASSPRDRYEQYF
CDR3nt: TGTGCCAGCAGCCCGAGAGACAGGTACGAGCAGTACTTC

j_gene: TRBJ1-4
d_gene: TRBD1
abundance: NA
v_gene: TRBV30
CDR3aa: CAWSRTGGSEKLFF
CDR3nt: TGTGCCTGGAGTAGAACAGGGGGCTCTGAAAAACTGTTTTTT

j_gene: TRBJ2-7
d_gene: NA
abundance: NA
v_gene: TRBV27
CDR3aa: CASSSTIYEQYF
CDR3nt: TGTGCCAGCAGTTCAACTATCTACGAGCAGTACTTC

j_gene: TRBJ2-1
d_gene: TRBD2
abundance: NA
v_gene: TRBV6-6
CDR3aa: CASRWLGGSGNNEQFF
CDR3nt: TGTGCCAGCAGATGGCTCGGTGGTAGCGGGAACAATGAGCAGTTCTTC

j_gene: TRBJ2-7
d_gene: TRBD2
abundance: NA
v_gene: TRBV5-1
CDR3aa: CASSTGGPYEQYF
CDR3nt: TGCGCCAGCAGCACGGGGGGGCCCTACGAGCAGTACTTC

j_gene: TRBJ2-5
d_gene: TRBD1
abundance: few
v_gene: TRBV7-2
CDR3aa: CASNPGGAMGQETQYF
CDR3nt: TGTGCCAGCAACCCAGGGGGAGCGATGGGGCAAGAGACCCAGTACTTC

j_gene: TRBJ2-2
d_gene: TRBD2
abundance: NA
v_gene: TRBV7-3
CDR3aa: CASSLGLAGAVGELFF
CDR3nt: TGTGCCAGCAGTTTGGGACTAGCGGGGGCCGTCGGGGAGCTGTTTTTT

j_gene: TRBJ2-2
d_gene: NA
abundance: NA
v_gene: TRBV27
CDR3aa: CASSSPWTPANTGELFF
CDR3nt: TGTGCCAGCAGCTCCCCTTGGACACCTGCGAACACCGGGGAGCTGTTTTTT

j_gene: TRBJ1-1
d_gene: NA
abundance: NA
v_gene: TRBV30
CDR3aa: CAWSVGNSATEAFF
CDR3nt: TGTGCCTGGAGTGTGGGCAATAGTGCCACTGAAGCTTTCTTT

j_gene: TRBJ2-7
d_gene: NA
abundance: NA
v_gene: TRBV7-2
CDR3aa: CAGSSNGGAFYEQYF
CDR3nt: TGTGCCGGCAGCTCGAACGGGGGAGCCTTCTACGAGCAGTACTTC

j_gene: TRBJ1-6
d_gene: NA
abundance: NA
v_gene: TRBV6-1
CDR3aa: CASSEARQGRNSPLHF
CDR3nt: TGTGCCAGCAGTGAAGCTCGTCAGGGAAGAAATTCACCCCTCCACTTT

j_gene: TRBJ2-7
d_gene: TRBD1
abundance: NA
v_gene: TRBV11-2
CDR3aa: CASTLGQALGEQYF
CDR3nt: TGTGCCAGCACCTTGGGACAGGCGCTGGGGGAGCAGTACTTC

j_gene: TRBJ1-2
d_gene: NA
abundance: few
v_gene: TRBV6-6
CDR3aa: CASSYRGARDGYTF
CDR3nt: TGTGCCAGCAGTTACCGGGGGGCGCGGGACGGCTACACCTTC

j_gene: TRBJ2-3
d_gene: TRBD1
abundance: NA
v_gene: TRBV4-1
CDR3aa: CASSQPPAQGLSTDTQYF
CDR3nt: TGCGCCAGCAGCCAACCACCCGCACAGGGGCTGAGCACAGATACGCAGTATTTT

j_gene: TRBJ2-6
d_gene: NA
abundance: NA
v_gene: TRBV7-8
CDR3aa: CASRVTGTGANVLTF
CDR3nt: TGTGCCAGCAGAGTAACAGGGACTGGGGCCAACGTCCTGACTTTC

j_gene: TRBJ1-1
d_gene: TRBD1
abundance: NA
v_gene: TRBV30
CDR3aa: CAQQGSTEAFF
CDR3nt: TGTGCCCAACAGGGGAGCACTGAAGCTTTCTTT

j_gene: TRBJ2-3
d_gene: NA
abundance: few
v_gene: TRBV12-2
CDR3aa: CASRLAGTSGAWGTDTQYF
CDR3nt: TGTGCAAGTCGCTTAGCCGGGACTAGCGGCGCTTGGGGTACAGATACGCAGTATTTT

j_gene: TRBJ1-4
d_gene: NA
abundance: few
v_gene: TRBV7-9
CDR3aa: CSSSLDYGQGGNEKLFF
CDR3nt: TGTTCCAGCAGCTTAGATTATGGGCAGGGAGGTAATGAAAAACTGTTTTTT

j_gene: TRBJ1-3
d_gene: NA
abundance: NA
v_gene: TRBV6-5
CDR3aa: CASRGAGNTIYF
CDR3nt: TGTGCCAGCAGGGGCGCCGGAAACACCATATATTTT

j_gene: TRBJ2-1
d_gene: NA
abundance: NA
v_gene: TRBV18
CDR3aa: CASSRGTGERGESYNEQFF
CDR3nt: TGTGCCAGCTCACGCGGGACAGGGGAGCGGGGGGAATCGTACAATGAGCAGTTCTTC

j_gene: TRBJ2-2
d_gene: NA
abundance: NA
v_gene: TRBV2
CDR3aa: CASTSSVSGELFF
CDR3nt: TGTGCCAGCACTAGTTCGGTGTCCGGGGAGCTGTTTTTT

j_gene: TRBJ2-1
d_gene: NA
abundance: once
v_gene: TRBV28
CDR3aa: CASSLWGQGYNEQFF
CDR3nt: TGTGCCAGCAGTTTATGGGGCCAGGGTTACAATGAGCAGTTCTTC

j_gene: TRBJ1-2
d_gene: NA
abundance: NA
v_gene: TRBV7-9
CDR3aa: CASSTDSYGYTF
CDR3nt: TGTGCCAGCAGCACGGACAGCTATGGCTACACCTTC

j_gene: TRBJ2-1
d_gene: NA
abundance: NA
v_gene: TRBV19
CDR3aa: CASSIYGKSYNEQFF
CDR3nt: TGTGCCAGTAGTATTTACGGGAAATCCTACAATGAGCAGTTCTTC

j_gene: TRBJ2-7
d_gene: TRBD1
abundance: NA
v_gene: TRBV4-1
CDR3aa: CASSPGTGQSSYEQYF
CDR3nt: TGCGCCAGCAGCCCGGGGACAGGGCAAAGCTCCTACGAGCAGTACTTC

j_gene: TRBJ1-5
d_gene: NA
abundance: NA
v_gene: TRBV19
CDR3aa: CASSSGRGSNQPQHF
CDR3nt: TGTGCCAGTAGTTCTGGGAGGGGGAGCAATCAGCCCCAGCATTTT

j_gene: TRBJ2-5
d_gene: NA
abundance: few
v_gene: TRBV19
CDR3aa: CASSIETSRGETQYF
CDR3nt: TGTGCCAGTAGTATAGAGACCAGCCGGGGAGAGACCCAGTACTTC

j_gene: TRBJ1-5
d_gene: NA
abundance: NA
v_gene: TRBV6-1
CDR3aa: CASSELGAVQPQHF
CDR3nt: TGTGCCAGCAGTGAACTGGGGGCGGTTCAGCCCCAGCATTTT

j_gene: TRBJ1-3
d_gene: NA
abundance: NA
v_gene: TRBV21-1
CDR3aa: CASSSDSTRGNTIYF
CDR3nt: TGTGCCAGCAGCAGTGACAGTACGCGTGGAAACACCATATATTTT

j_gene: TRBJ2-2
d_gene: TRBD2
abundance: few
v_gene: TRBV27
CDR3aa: CASSLLAGTTSGTGELFF
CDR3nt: TGTGCCAGCAGTTTGCTAGCGGGGACCACATCGGGCACCGGGGAGCTGTTTTTT

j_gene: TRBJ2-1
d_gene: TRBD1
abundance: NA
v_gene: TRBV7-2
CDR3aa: CASSPRGQVSYNEQFF
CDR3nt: TGTGCCAGCAGCCCCCGGGGACAGGTCTCCTACAATGAGCAGTTCTTC

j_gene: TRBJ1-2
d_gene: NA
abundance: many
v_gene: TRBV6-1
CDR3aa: CASSDRTGWYYGYTF
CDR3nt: TGTGCCAGCAGCGATAGGACGGGATGGTACTATGGCTACACCTTC

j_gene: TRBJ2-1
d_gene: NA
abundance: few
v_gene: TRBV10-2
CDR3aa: CASSERESSYNEQFF
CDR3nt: TGCGCCAGCAGTGAGCGGGAAAGCTCCTACAATGAGCAGTTCTTC

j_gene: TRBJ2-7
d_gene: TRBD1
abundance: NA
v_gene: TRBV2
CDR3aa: CASSPDRDSYEQYF
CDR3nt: TGTGCCAGCAGCCCGGACAGGGACTCCTACGAGCAGTACTTC

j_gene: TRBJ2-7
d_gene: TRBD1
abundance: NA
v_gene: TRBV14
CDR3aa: CASSQDHQGAAPYEQYF
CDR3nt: TGTGCCAGCAGCCAAGATCACCAGGGGGCTGCCCCCTACGAGCAGTACTTC

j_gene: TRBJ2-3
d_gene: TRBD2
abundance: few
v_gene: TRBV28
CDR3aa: CASSESIAGGSDTQYF
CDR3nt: TGTGCCAGCAGTGAATCTATAGCGGGAGGGTCAGATACGCAGTATTTT

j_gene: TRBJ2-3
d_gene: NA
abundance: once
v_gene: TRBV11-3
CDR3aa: CASSLGPRDTQYF
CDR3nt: TGTGCCAGCAGCTTAGGGCCCAGAGATACGCAGTATTTT

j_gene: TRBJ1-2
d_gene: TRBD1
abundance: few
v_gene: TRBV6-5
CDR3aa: CASSHDRDGGYTF
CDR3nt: TGTGCCAGCAGTCACGACAGGGACGGAGGCTACACCTTC